The following is a T cell receptor (beta chain) sequence with its context. The sample belongs to a study of shared clonotypes between healthy human individuals. Genomic DNA from each subset was divided evenly over several immunoSEQ plates. TCRdb's table, derived via immunoSEQ multiplex PCR, lists solely in-frame clones and lacks some. The data hold some 1.5 million clones, with 98% observed a single time. The sample consisted of naive CD4+ T cells sorted from blood. As to subset: CD45RA+ positively selected. The clonotype comes from a man aged 25 to 40 in good health.

CDR3: CASRKTVYNEQFF. The CDR3, as DNA: TGTGCCAGCAGGAAGACAGTCTACAATGAGCAGTTCTTC. This chain uses TRBV2 with TRBJ2-1; possible D gene TRBD1, 5 bases. Germline V gene lookup returns CDR1 SNHLY and CDR2 FYNNEI. The V gene lost 6 bases and the J gene lost 3 bases, with 9 bases spanning the gap. This CDR3 has 13 residues.